This T cell receptor beta chain comes out of a study of monozygotic twins with inflammatory bowel disease. The total RNA came straight from whole blood, and T cells were not sorted beforehand. This CDR3 comprises 17 residues. Germline CDR1 and CDR2: KGHSH and LQKENI. Reprocessing the 5' RACE reads, TCRdb reports a single entry for every CDR3 protein and omits DNA. Its clone listing holds roughly 140,000 distinct CDR3 sequences. The sequence came from a human donor with ulcerative colitis or Crohn's disease, or a healthy co-twin of an affected twin (not recorded which). This rearrangement joins TRBV18 to TRBJ2-1; TCRdb names TRBD2, which stays unverified in the absence of DNA. Sequencing input: blood. The CDR3 here is CASSPALADLSYNEQFF.